Described below is a single TCR beta chain sequence and its context. Trimming left V 5 bases short and J 1 base short, with 12 bases between. The CDR3 contains 14 residues. The germline V gene encodes CDR1 SGHTA and CDR2 FQGNSA. A multiplex PCR was run with 60 Vbeta primers and 13 Jbeta primers. Sequencing used immunoSEQ multiplex PCR; TCRdb keeps in-frame clones, though not all of them. Counted here are about 200,000 clones, 79% occurring once; the ten biggest clones make up 1.5%. This specimen comes from a study of cytomegalovirus exposure and HLA in healthy donors. The sequence was collected from a girl aged 10-17 years in good health and CMV-seropositive. The chain combines TRBV7-2 with TRBJ2-7, with a weak D call TRBD2 (5 bases). Sequenced sample: PBMCs. The CDR3 spells CASSPLGGSYEQYF. Here the CDR3 DNA reads TGTGCCAGCAGCCCTCTTGGCGGGTCCTACGAGCAGTACTTC.